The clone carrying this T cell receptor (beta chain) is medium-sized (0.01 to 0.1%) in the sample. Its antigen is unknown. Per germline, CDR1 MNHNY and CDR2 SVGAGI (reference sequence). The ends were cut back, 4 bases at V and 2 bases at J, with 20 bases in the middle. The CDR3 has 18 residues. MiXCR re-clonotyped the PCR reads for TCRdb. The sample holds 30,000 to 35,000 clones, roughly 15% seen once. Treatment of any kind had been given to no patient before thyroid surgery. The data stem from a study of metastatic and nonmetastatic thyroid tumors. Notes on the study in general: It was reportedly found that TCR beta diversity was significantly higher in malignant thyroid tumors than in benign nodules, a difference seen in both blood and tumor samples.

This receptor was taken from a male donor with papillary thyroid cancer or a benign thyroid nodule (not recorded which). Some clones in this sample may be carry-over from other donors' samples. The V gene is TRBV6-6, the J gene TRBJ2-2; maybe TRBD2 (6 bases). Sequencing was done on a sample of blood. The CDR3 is CASSSPSGLASNTGELFF. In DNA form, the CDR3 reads TGTGCCAGCAGTTCCCCTTCGGGGCTAGCGAGCAACACCGGGGAGCTGTTTTTT.